Listed below are T cell receptor beta chains from one sample, sequenced in a study of cytomegalovirus exposure and HLA in healthy donors. TCRdb's table, derived via immunoSEQ multiplex PCR, lists solely in-frame clones and lacks some. The sample records about 180,000 clones, 82% being singletons. The source material was PBMCs. The receptors here all came from a man aged 40-50 years in good health and CMV-seronegative. CDR3s include the opening cysteine and the closing phenylalanine or tryptophan. D genes are given only for firm matches. Not every row has a clone size; where given, it reads once, few, many or a size class.

v_gene	abundance	j_gene	d_gene	CDR3nt	CDR3aa
TRBV27	once	TRBJ2-5	TRBD1	TGTGCCAGCAAATCGTGGGGACAGGGTAAAGAGACCCAGTACTTC	CASKSWGQGKETQYF
TRBV4-2	.	TRBJ2-3	.	TGTGCCAGCAGCCCCCTGGGGGCTGGCACAGATACGCAGTATTTT	CASSPLGAGTDTQYF
TRBV13	once	TRBJ2-3	.	TGTGCCAGCAGCTCAGCAGGAGGGTTAGGAACAGATACGCAGTATTTT	CASSSAGGLGTDTQYF
TRBV6-5	.	TRBJ1-5	.	TGTGCCAGCAGTTTACAGGTCAATCAGCCCCAGCATTTT	CASSLQVNQPQHF
TRBV12-5	.	TRBJ2-5	TRBD2	TGTGCTAGTGGTTTGACCCAGGGACTACCTCAAGAGACCCAGTACTTC	CASGLTQGLPQETQYF
TRBV7-6	.	TRBJ1-5	.	TGTGCCAGCAGCTTTTTCTTGACAGAGTATAGCAATCAGCCCCAGCATTTT	CASSFFLTEYSNQPQHF
TRBV6-6	few	TRBJ2-7	TRBD1	TGTGCCAGCAGTTACTCGATCACAGGGGGTAGGTACGAGCAGTACTTC	CASSYSITGGRYEQYF
TRBV4-2	few	TRBJ1-5	TRBD1	TGTGCCAGCAGCCTACGAGAGGGGGCCAATAGCAATCAGCCCCAGCATTTT	CASSLREGANSNQPQHF
TRBV7-8	.	TRBJ1-6	.	TGTGCCAGCAGCTTAGCGTGGGGGCTCTTGGATTCACCCCTCCACTTT	CASSLAWGLLDSPLHF
TRBV2	.	TRBJ1-5	.	TGTGCCAGCAGTGAAGCGCAAAGTCTGAGGGGGTTGAATCAGCCCCAGCATTTT	CASSEAQSLRGLNQPQHF
TRBV30	.	TRBJ1-3	.	TGTGCCCGGAAACAGGGCTCTGGAAACACCATATATTTT	CARKQGSGNTIYF
TRBV9	few	TRBJ1-1	TRBD1	TGTGCCAGCAGCGTGACAGGGGAGGGCACTGAAGCTTTCTTT	CASSVTGEGTEAFF
TRBV27	.	TRBJ1-4	.	TGTGCCAGCAGTATCCGGGTAACAACTAATGAAAAACTGTTTTTT	CASSIRVTTNEKLFF
TRBV6-6	.	TRBJ1-1	.	TGTGCCAGCCCGAGGGAGCAGAACACTGAAGCTTTCTTT	CASPREQNTEAFF
TRBV4-1	.	TRBJ2-7	.	TGCGCCAGCAGCCAGGTAACTCAACGGGCCGAGGTCGACTACGAGCAGTACTTC	CASSQVTQRAEVDYEQYF
TRBV5-4	few	TRBJ1-2	TRBD1	TGTGCCAGCAGCGACCGGACAGGACTCTATGGCTACACCTTC	CASSDRTGLYGYTF
TRBV7-9	.	TRBJ1-2	.	TGTGCCAGCAGCTTAGAAACGGCGGGGTACACCTTC	CASSLETAGYTF
TRBV5-1	.	TRBJ2-2	.	TGCGCCAGCAGCTTGGCCGAAGGGAGGACCGGGGAGCTGTTTTTT	CASSLAEGRTGELFF
TRBV6-1	.	TRBJ2-7	.	TGTGCCAGCAGTGAAGGCGGTGCGGAGACAGCCGTTTACGAGCAGTACTTC	CASSEGGAETAVYEQYF
TRBV28	.	TRBJ1-2	TRBD1	TGTGCCAGCAGTGCGACAGGGGGCGGCTATGGCTACACCTTC	CASSATGGGYGYTF
TRBV7-3	.	TRBJ2-5	.	TGTGCCAGCAGCCCGCAAGGACTGGGGCAAGAGACCCAGTACTTC	CASSPQGLGQETQYF
TRBV19	.	TRBJ1-6	.	TGTGCGTCCCAACAGGCGGCATATAATTCACCCCTCCACTTT	CASQQAAYNSPLHF
TRBV7-2	.	TRBJ2-7	TRBD1	TGTGCCAGCAGCTTTACGGGACAGGGGCTCATAAGCTCCTACGAGCAGTACTTC	CASSFTGQGLISSYEQYF
TRBV5-1	.	TRBJ2-1	TRBD2	TGCGCCAGCAATCGCCCGGCTAGCGGGGACCCCAATGAGCAGTTCTTC	CASNRPASGDPNEQFF
TRBV6-1	.	TRBJ2-5	TRBD2	TGTGCCAGCAGTGAAGCGGGCGGGGGGACCCAGTACTTC	CASSEAGGGTQYF
TRBV10-3	.	TRBJ2-2	TRBD1	TGTGCCATCAGTGAGAGGGGACAGGGGAACACCGGGGAGCTGTTTTTT	CAISERGQGNTGELFF